This is a list of T cell receptor beta chains from one sample in a study of CD8+ T cells in alopecia areata. Assay: immunoSEQ multiplex PCR; the TCRdb copy retains only in-frame clones and omits some. Altogether 150,000 to 200,000 clones are present, 50% to 70% being singletons, with the ten largest covering roughly 0.85%. The sample in question was CD4+ T cells sorted from blood, obtained at week 4, from a patient treated with tofacitinib. These receptors all stem from a human donor with alopecia areata. Each CDR3 is given with its conserved first and last residue. D genes are given only for firm matches. Only part of the rows carry a size: once, few, many, or a class if the clone is expanded.

D gene: NA; V gene: TRBV30; clone size: NA; J gene: TRBJ1-2; CDR3 protein: CAWDDTANYGYTF; CDR3 DNA: TGTGCCTGGGACGACACAGCTAACTATGGCTACACCTTC
D gene: NA; V gene: TRBV9; clone size: NA; J gene: TRBJ2-6; CDR3 protein: CASSVGGSGANVLTF; CDR3 DNA: TGTGCCAGCAGCGTGGGTGGCTCTGGGGCCAACGTCCTGACTTTC
D gene: NA; V gene: TRBV29-1; clone size: NA; J gene: TRBJ2-7; CDR3 protein: CSAVTGSSGYEQYF; CDR3 DNA: TGCAGCGCCGTAACAGGCTCCTCTGGCTACGAGCAGTACTTC
D gene: NA; V gene: TRBV6-4; clone size: few; J gene: TRBJ1-2; CDR3 protein: CASSDSGGRDYTF; CDR3 DNA: TGTGCCAGCAGTGACTCGGGCGGTAGGGACTACACCTTC
D gene: NA; V gene: TRBV19; clone size: NA; J gene: TRBJ1-1; CDR3 protein: CATKSGGVNTEAFF; CDR3 DNA: TGTGCCACCAAGTCGGGGGGAGTAAACACTGAAGCTTTCTTT
D gene: NA; V gene: TRBV29-1; clone size: NA; J gene: TRBJ2-7; CDR3 protein: CSVARTALNDEQYF; CDR3 DNA: TGCAGCGTGGCCCGGACAGCCCTAAATGACGAGCAGTACTTC
D gene: NA; V gene: TRBV29-1; clone size: NA; J gene: TRBJ1-2; CDR3 protein: CSAGQDYGYTF; CDR3 DNA: TGCAGCGCCGGTCAGGACTATGGCTACACCTTC
D gene: NA; V gene: TRBV5-4; clone size: NA; J gene: TRBJ1-1; CDR3 protein: CASSLPRVNTEAFF; CDR3 DNA: TGTGCCAGCAGCTTGCCCAGGGTTAACACTGAAGCTTTCTTT
D gene: TRBD2; V gene: TRBV2; clone size: once; J gene: TRBJ2-5; CDR3 protein: CASRKGLAGRETQYF; CDR3 DNA: TGTGCCAGCAGGAAGGGACTAGCGGGGCGAGAGACCCAGTACTTC
D gene: TRBD2; V gene: TRBV4-1; clone size: NA; J gene: TRBJ2-3; CDR3 protein: CASSRGPGLASDTQYF; CDR3 DNA: TGCGCCAGCAGCCGCGGACCGGGACTAGCGTCAGATACGCAGTATTTT
D gene: NA; V gene: TRBV25-1; clone size: NA; J gene: TRBJ1-1; CDR3 protein: CASSLTGRAFF; CDR3 DNA: TGTGCCAGCAGCTTAACAGGGAGAGCTTTCTTT
D gene: TRBD1; V gene: TRBV25-1; clone size: NA; J gene: TRBJ1-2; CDR3 protein: CASSGTGVLGYTF; CDR3 DNA: TGTGCCAGCAGTGGGACAGGGGTATTGGGCTACACCTTC